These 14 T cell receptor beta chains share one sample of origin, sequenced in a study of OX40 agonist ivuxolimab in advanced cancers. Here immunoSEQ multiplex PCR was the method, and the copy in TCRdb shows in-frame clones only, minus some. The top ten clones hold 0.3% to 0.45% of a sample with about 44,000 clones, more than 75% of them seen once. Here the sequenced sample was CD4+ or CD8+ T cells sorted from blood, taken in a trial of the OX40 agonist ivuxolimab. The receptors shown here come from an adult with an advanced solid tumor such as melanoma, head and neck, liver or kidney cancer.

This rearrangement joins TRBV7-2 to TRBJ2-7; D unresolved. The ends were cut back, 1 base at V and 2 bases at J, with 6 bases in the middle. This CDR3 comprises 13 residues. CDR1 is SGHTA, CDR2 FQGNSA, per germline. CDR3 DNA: TGTGCCAGCAGCTTAGACTTTCCCTACGAGCAGTACTTC. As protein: CASSLDFPYEQYF.

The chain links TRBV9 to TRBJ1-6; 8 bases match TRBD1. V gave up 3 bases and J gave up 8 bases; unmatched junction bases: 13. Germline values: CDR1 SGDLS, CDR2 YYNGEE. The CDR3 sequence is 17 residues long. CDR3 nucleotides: TGTGCCAGCAGCGCCGATACCCCCGGGACAGGATATTCACCCCTCCACTTT. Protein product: CASSADTPGTGYSPLHF. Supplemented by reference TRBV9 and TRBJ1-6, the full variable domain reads DSGVTQTPKHLITATGQRVTLRCSPRSGDLSVYWYQQSLDQGLQFLIQYYNGEERAKGNILERFSAQQFPDLHSELNLSSLELGDSALYFCASSADTPGTGYSPLHFGNGTRLTVT.

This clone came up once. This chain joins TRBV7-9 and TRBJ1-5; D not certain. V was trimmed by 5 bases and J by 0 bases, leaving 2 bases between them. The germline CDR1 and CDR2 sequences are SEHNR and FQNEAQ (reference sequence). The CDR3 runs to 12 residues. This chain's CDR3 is CASSPSNQPQHF. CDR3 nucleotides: TGTGCCAGCAGCCCTAGCAATCAGCCCCAGCATTTT.

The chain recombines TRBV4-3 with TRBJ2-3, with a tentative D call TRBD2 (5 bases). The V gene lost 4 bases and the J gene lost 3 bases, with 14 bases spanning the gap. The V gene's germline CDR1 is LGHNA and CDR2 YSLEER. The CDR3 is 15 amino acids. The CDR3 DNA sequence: TGCGCCAGCAGCCGAGGGCCCGAAGGAACAGATACGCAGTATTTT. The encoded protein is CASSRGPEGTDTQYF.

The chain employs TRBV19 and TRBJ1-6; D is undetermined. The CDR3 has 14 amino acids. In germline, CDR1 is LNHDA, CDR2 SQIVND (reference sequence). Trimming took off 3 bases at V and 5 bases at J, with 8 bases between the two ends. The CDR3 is CASSIGVDNSPLHF. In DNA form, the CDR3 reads TGTGCCAGTAGTATCGGAGTAGATAATTCACCCCTCCACTTT.

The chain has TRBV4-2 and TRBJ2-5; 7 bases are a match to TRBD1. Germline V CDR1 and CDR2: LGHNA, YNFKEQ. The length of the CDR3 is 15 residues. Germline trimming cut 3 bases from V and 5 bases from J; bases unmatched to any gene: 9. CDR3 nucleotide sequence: TGTGCCAGCAGCCAGCCTGACAGGGTGCGCGAGACCCAGTACTTC. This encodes CASSQPDRVRETQYF.

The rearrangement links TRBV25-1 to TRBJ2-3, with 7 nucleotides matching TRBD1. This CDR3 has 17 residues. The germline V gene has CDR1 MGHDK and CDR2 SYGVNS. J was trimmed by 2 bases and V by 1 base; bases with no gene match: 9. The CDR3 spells CASSESLVGTVTDTQYF. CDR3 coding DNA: TGTGCCAGCAGTGAATCATTGGTTGGGACAGTCACAGATACGCAGTATTTT.

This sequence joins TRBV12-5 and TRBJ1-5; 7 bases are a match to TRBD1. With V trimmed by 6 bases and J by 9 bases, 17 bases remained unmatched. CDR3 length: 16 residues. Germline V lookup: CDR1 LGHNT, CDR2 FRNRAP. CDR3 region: CASGLDRDSRDRPQHF. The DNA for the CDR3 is TGTGCTAGTGGACTTGACAGGGACTCTCGGGATCGGCCCCAGCATTTT.

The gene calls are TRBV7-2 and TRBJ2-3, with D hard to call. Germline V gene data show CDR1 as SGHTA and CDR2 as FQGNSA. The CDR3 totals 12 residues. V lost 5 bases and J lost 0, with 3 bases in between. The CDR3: CASSPSTDTQYF. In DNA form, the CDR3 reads TGTGCCAGCAGCCCGAGCACAGATACGCAGTATTTT.

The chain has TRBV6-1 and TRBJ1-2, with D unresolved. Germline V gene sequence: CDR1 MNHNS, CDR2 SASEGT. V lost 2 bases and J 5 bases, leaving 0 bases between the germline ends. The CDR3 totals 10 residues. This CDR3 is CASSEYGYTF. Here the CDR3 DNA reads TGTGCCAGCAGTGAATATGGCTACACCTTC.

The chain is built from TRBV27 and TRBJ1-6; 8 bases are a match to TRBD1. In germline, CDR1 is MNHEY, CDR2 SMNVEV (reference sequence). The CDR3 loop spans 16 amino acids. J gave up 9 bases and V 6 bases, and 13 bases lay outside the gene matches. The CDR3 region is CASSPQTGTGGSPLHF. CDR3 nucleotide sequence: TGTGCCAGCAGCCCTCAGACCGGGACAGGTGGTTCACCCCTCCACTTT.

The CDR3 nucleotides read TGTGCCAGCTCACGAGACGGGGGGGGAGTAGGATTCAATGAGCAGTTCTTC. Its translation is CASSRDGGGVGFNEQFF. The rearrangement uses TRBV18 and TRBJ2-1; 8 bases are shared with TRBD2. Per the germline V gene, CDR1 is KGHSH and CDR2 is LQKENI. The J segment lost 6 bases and the V segment lost 4 bases, leaving 14 bases of the junction unmatched. CDR3 length: 17 amino acids.

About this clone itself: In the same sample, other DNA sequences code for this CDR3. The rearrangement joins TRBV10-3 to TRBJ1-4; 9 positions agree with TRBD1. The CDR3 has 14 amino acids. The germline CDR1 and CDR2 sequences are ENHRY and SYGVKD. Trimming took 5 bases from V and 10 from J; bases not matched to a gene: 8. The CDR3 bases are TGTGCCATCAGTAACGAGCCGGGACAGGGAAAACTGTTTTTT. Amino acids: CAISNEPGQGKLFF.

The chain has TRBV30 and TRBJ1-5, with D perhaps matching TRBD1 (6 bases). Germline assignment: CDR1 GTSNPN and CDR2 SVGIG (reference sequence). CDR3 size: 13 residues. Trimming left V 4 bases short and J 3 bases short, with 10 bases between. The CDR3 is CAWTTGSNQPQHF. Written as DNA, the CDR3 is TGTGCCTGGACTACAGGGTCCAATCAGCCCCAGCATTTT.